The clone carrying this T cell receptor beta chain was picked up one time. This sample is part of a study of OX40 agonist ivuxolimab in advanced cancers. Study in general: The group had a mean age of about 65 years, ranged from 23 to 79, and was 80% to 90% male.

The study sampled blood at baseline, cycle 4 day 1, and cycle 7 day 1. TCRdb keeps only in-frame clones here, not all; method: immunoSEQ multiplex PCR. Of more than 70,000 clones in the sample, about 90% are singletons; the top ten hold roughly 1.6%. The germline V and J ends were trimmed by 1 base and 0 bases, with 11 bases remaining between them. Per germline, CDR1 LNHNV and CDR2 YYDKDF (reference sequence). The CDR3 is made up of 16 amino acids. This chain connects TRBV15 to TRBJ2-3; a weak D match, TRBD2 (5 bases). The receptor was isolated from an adult with an advanced solid tumor such as melanoma, head and neck, liver or kidney cancer. This specimen consisted of CD4+ or CD8+ T cells sorted from blood, obtained in a trial of the OX40 agonist ivuxolimab. CDR3 DNA sequence: TGTGCCACCAGCAGAGGATCGGGGTCTAGCACAGATACGCAGTATTTT. Amino acid sequence: CATSRGSGSSTDTQYF. Using reference TRBV15 and TRBJ2-3 for the parts outside the CDR3, the full variable domain is DAMVIQNPRYQVTQFGKPVTLSCSQTLNHNVMYWYQQKSSQAPKLLFHYYDKDFNNEADTPDNFQSRRPNTSFCFLDIRSPGLGDTAMYLCATSRGSGSSTDTQYFGPGTRLTVL.